This is a list of T cell receptor beta chains from one sample in a study of blood T cell repertoires in COVID-19. Data came from immunoSEQ multiplex PCR; TCRdb stores just in-frame clones and leaves some out. The sample carries about 360,000 clones, 70% to 90% recorded once. The specimen was PBMCs or T cells enriched from blood (not recorded which). The source is a man aged 25 to 40 who had recovered from COVID-19. CDR3s leave out the opening cysteine and the closing phenylalanine or tryptophan. Fields, in order: CDR3 protein, V gene, J gene, D gene. A D gene is named only where the DNA matches it firmly.

ASSLLGASEKLF	TRBV27	TRBJ1-4	.
ASTTSARPETQY	TRBV10-2	TRBJ2-5	TRBD2
ASRQPGSRYEQY	TRBV6-5	TRBJ2-7	.
ASSGQGSTNEKLF	TRBV19	TRBJ1-4	TRBD1
ASSPRDREAGELF	TRBV7-9	TRBJ2-2	TRBD1
ASTEWGATNEKLF	TRBV2	TRBJ1-4	.
ASSLRGTGGLFSYEQY	TRBV5-6	TRBJ2-7	TRBD1
ASSSIGGNYGYT	TRBV7-9	TRBJ1-2	.
ARRTGSDLYGYT	TRBV30	TRBJ1-2	TRBD1
ASSPAGTGTYEQY	TRBV6-2/TRBV6-3	TRBJ2-7	TRBD1
ASSTPAGRTYSNQPQH	TRBV19	TRBJ1-5	.
ASRRDRENYGYT	TRBV27	TRBJ1-2	TRBD1
ASSELGVRRNEKLF	TRBV6-1	TRBJ1-4	.
ASSRDENQPQH	TRBV18	TRBJ1-5	.
ASSYPTGFSNQPQH	TRBV6-2/TRBV6-3	TRBJ1-5	.
ASRDGSPETQY	TRBV19	TRBJ2-5	.
ASSLGGLAVNEQF	TRBV7-2	TRBJ2-1	TRBD2
ASSTGQGGYGYT	TRBV9	TRBJ1-2	TRBD1
ASSLYQGAYTEAF	TRBV6-6	TRBJ1-1	TRBD1
ASSLGQGPNSGAEAF	TRBV7-8	TRBJ1-1	TRBD1
ASSFTPGQVRETQY	TRBV7-2	TRBJ2-5	TRBD1
ASSRMGLDEQY	TRBV4-1	TRBJ2-7	.
ASSAFSGGTDTQY	TRBV9	TRBJ2-3	TRBD2